This record looks at one TCR beta chain sequence and its context. Its target is unknown. Looked up from germline, CDR1 is SGHRS and CDR2 is YFSETQ. The CDR3 is 10 amino acids. Trimming removed 8 bases from V and 4 bases from J, with 5 bases in between. The data were taken from a study of CD8+ T cells in alopecia areata. Extraction of RNA preceded its reverse transcription into cDNA, which served as the sequencing template. The repertoire was sequenced with immunoSEQ multiplex PCR; TCRdb's copy has only in-frame clones and lacks some. This sample carries a few hundred thousand clones, approximately 38% of them seen once, and the ten largest clones take just under 0.5%. General observations from the study: While tofacitinib was given, many expanded lesional clones persisted in scalp and blood.

As for treatment: oral pan-JAK inhibitor, 5-10 mg twice daily. This specimen consisted of CD4+ T cells sorted from blood, obtained at approximately week 30, from a patient treated with tofacitinib. The source is a human donor with alopecia areata. This chain uses TRBV5-1 with TRBJ2-3; TRBD1 or TRBD2 may be the D gene (5 bases each). Here the CDR3 reads CARGADTQYF. CDR3 in DNA: TGCGCCAGGGGGGCAGATACGCAGTATTTT.